The rows below give T cell receptor beta chains drawn from one sample of a study of blood T cells in healthy people across ages. TCRdb independently ran MiXCR on the 5' RACE reads; one entry per CDR3 protein. This sample has roughly 1.7 million distinct CDR3 sequences; about 35% occur once, and the top ten carry around 10%. The sample comprised blood. Receptor source: a woman in her 30s in good health. Both conserved end residues are part of each CDR3. Fields, in order: D gene, V gene, clone size, CDR3 length, J gene, CDR3 DNA, CDR3 protein. A D gene is named only where the DNA matches it firmly. Expanded clones get a size class; other rows say once, few or many, or leave the size out.

>.|TRBV5-1|.|14|TRBJ1-2
TGCGCCAGCAGCTTGAATTCCCATAACTATGGCTACACCTTC
CASSLNSHNYGYTF
>TRBD1|TRBV20-1|few|15|TRBJ2-7
TGCAGTGCTAGAGGCCAGGGGGCGGCCCTCTACGAGCAGTACTTC
CSARGQGAALYEQYF
>TRBD2|TRBV6-5|.|16|TRBJ2-1
TGTGCCAGCAGTTACGGGACTAGCGGGATCTACAATGAGCAGTTCTTC
CASSYGTSGIYNEQFF
>TRBD2|TRBV9|.|15|TRBJ2-1
TGTGCCAGCAGCGAACGACAGAAACTAGCGGGTGAGCAGTTCTTC
CASSERQKLAGEQFF
>.|TRBV20-1|few|14|TRBJ2-7
TGCAGTGCTAGAGGCGCGCGGGGCCCCTACGAGCAGTACTTC
CSARGARGPYEQYF
>TRBD2|TRBV9|.|16|TRBJ2-7
TGTGCCAGCAGCGTAGCACTAGCGGGGGGCCTATACGAGCAGTACTTC
CASSVALAGGLYEQYF
>TRBD1|TRBV5-1|many|15|TRBJ2-7
TGCGCCAGCCCCGGGCCGGGGACAGAGCCCTACGAGCAGTACTTC
CASPGPGTEPYEQYF
>.|TRBV6-1|.|13|TRBJ2-7
TGTGCCAGCAGTAACAGGGACTACTACGAGCAGTACTTC
CASSNRDYYEQYF
>.|TRBV6-5|.|16|TRBJ2-7
TGTGCCAGCAGTTACTCGAAAACAGGCGAGCCCTACGAGCAGTACTTC
CASSYSKTGEPYEQYF
>.|TRBV12-3/TRBV12-4|.|13|TRBJ1-2
TGTGCCGGCAGTGGAAGGGGCGCCATTGGCTACACCTTC
CAGSGRGAIGYTF
>.|TRBV7-9|many|17|TRBJ2-1
TGTGCCAGCAGCTTCCTTCTCCGGGAGAGCTCCTACAATGAGCAGTTCTTC
CASSFLLRESSYNEQFF
>.|TRBV27|few|14|TRBJ1-2
TGTGCCAGCAGTTTGGGCAGGGGAGACTATGGCTACACCTTC
CASSLGRGDYGYTF
>.|TRBV18|few|13|TRBJ1-1
TGTGCCAGCACTTTAGGGGGGGACACTGAAGCTTTCTTT
CASTLGGDTEAFF
>TRBD1|TRBV20-1|few|15|TRBJ1-2
TGCAGTGCTCGAGTCCCGGGACAGGGGAACTATGGCTACACCTTC
CSARVPGQGNYGYTF
>.|TRBV5-5|.|13|TRBJ1-4
TGTGCCAGCAGCTCCGAGAATAACCAGAGACTGTTTTTT
CASSSENNQRLFF
>.|TRBV7-8|.|12|TRBJ2-4
TGTGCCAACAGCTTAGGGTCAGACATTCAGTACTTC
CANSLGSDIQYF
>TRBD2|TRBV6-5|many|12|TRBJ2-4
TGTGCCAGCACGGGGGAGGGCAACATTCAGTACTTC
CASTGEGNIQYF
>.|TRBV6-1|few|14|TRBJ1-5
TGTGCCAGCAGAGATCTCCGAGCTAATCAGCCCCAGCATTTT
CASRDLRANQPQHF
>TRBD1|TRBV4-1|.|15|TRBJ2-7
TGCGCCAGCAGCCACGAACGACAGGGGACATACGAGCAGTACTTC
CASSHERQGTYEQYF
>TRBD1|TRBV6-1|.|15|TRBJ2-2
TGTGCCAGCAGAGGGGGCAGAGGTAACACCGGGGAGCTGTTTTTT
CASRGGRGNTGELFF
>.|TRBV20-1|.|11|TRBJ2-1
TGCAGGGCTAGTGGTCAGAATGAGCAGTTCTTC
CRASGQNEQFF
>TRBD2|TRBV20-1|.|14|TRBJ2-1
TGCAGTGCTGCCAAAGCGGGGGGGTTTAATGAGCAGTTCTTC
CSAAKAGGFNEQFF
>.|TRBV3-1|.|13|TRBJ1-2
TGTGCCAGCGCATCGAGCAGGGGATATGGCTACACCTTC
CASASSRGYGYTF
>.|TRBV7-2|few|14|TRBJ1-3
TGTGCCAGCAGCTTAGACGGGGGCGGAGGGACCATATATTTT
CASSLDGGGGTIYF
>TRBD2|TRBV9|.|16|TRBJ2-3
TGTGCCAGCAGCGTAGGAGGCGGGAGCCCCACAGATACGCAGTATTTT
CASSVGGGSPTDTQYF
>TRBD2|TRBV30|.|12|TRBJ2-7
TGTGCCTGGAATGGGGGGGAGGACGAGCAGTACTTC
CAWNGGEDEQYF
>TRBD2|TRBV20-1|.|13|TRBJ2-5
TGCAGTGCTAGAAAAGCGGGGCAAGAGACCCAGTACTTC
CSARKAGQETQYF
>.|TRBV6-6|.|13|TRBJ2-7
TGTGCCAGCAGTTACTCGTCTCGCTACGAGCAGTACTTC
CASSYSSRYEQYF
>.|TRBV20-1|.|14|TRBJ1-2
TGCAGTGCTAGCCACCCGGGGGCGGACTATGGCTACACCTTC
CSASHPGADYGYTF
>.|TRBV3-1|few|13|TRBJ1-2
TGTGCCAGCAGCCCCCCCGCGGTTCCCGGCTACACCTTC
CASSPPAVPGYTF
>.|TRBV5-1|.|13|TRBJ1-2
TGCGCCAGCAGCTTGGATAGGGTTGACGGCTACACCTTC
CASSLDRVDGYTF
>TRBD1|TRBV12-3/TRBV12-4|few|14|TRBJ2-5
TGTGCCAGCAGCCGGGACAGGGCTGAAGAGACCCAGTACTTC
CASSRDRAEETQYF
>TRBD1|TRBV18|few|15|TRBJ2-2
TGTGCCAGCTCACCACAGGGGGCGGCCGCCGGGGAGCTGTTTTTT
CASSPQGAAAGELFF
>.|TRBV6-2/TRBV6-3|.|14|TRBJ2-1
TGTGCCAGCAGTTACTCGGACTTGTCAATGACGCAGTTCTTC
CASSYSDLSMTQFF
>.|TRBV5-1|few|14|TRBJ1-2
TGCGCCAGCAGCTGGGTGGACAGACCGAATGGCTACACCTTC
CASSWVDRPNGYTF
>.|TRBV2|many|13|TRBJ2-5
TGTGCCAGCAGCAGGACTAACAAAGAGACCCAGTACTTC
CASSRTNKETQYF
>.|TRBV6-6|.|14|TRBJ2-1
TGTGCCAGCAGAGCGGTCAGGACCTACAATGAGCAGTTCTTC
CASRAVRTYNEQFF
>.|TRBV12-3/TRBV12-4|many|12|TRBJ2-7
TGTGCCAGTACACGGGGGAACCACGAGCAGTACTTC
CASTRGNHEQYF